This TCR beta chain appears in the sequencing data of a study of blood T cell repertoires in COVID-19. Sequencing was performed with immunoSEQ multiplex PCR; in TCRdb, only in-frame clones are kept and a portion is missing. The sample includes 190,000 or so clones, around 88% of them seen just once. From germline, CDR1 is PRHDT and CDR2 FYEKMQ (reference sequence). The junction had 10 bases not matched to a gene; V was cut back by 1 base and J by 8 bases. This CDR3 has 16 amino acids. Sequencing was performed on peripheral blood. The J gene is TRBJ2-1, the V gene TRBV13; 8 positions match TRBD2. The sequence came from a woman younger than 45 with acute or convalescent COVID-19. As DNA, the CDR3 is TGTGCCAGCAGCTTAGTATCCAGCGGGAGTTCGGATGAGCAGTTCTTC. It is translated as CASSLVSSGSSDEQFF.